Below, 29 T cell receptor beta chains from the same sample are listed, as sequenced in a study of CD8+ T cells in alopecia areata. Treatment specified: oral pan-JAK inhibitor, 5-10 mg twice daily. Sequencing used cDNA as its template, made by extracting RNA and reverse transcribing it. TCRdb's table, derived via immunoSEQ multiplex PCR, lists solely in-frame clones and lacks some. The profile shows around 170,000 clones, 51% of them singletons. Sequenced material: CD8+ T cells sorted from blood, taken around week 54, from a patient treated with tofacitinib. The receptor source for this set is a human donor with alopecia areata.

With respect to this clone: The sample has other DNA sequences that encode this CDR3 too. This rearrangement joins TRBV6-5 to TRBJ2-5; D perhaps matches TRBD2 (6 bases). This CDR3 is built from 11 residues. Germline V CDR1 and CDR2: MNHEY, SVGAGI. V lost 6 bases and J lost 5, with 7 bases in between. CDR3 sequence: CASRRGETQYF. CDR3 nucleotides: TGTGCCAGCAGACGGGGGGAGACCCAGTACTTC.

V gene TRBV5-1 combines with J gene TRBJ2-2; D unclear. The CDR3 totals 14 residues. The V end was cut by 0 bases, the J end by 8 bases, with 11 bases between. Germline V gene sequence: CDR1 SGHRS, CDR2 YFSETQ. Here the CDR3 reads CASSLEAGSGELFF. The DNA for the CDR3 is TGCGCCAGCAGCTTGGAGGCAGGATCGGGGGAGCTGTTTTTT.

The rearrangement links TRBV7-9 to TRBJ2-1; possible D gene TRBD1, 6 bases. The germline V and J ends were trimmed by 5 bases and 0 bases, with 14 bases remaining between them. Germline CDR1 and CDR2: SEHNR and FQNEAQ (reference sequence). There are 16 residues in the CDR3. The CDR3 loop reads CASSALTGSSYNEQFF. CDR3 nucleotides: TGTGCCAGCAGCGCCCTTACAGGGAGCTCCTACAATGAGCAGTTCTTC.

The chain joins TRBV29-1 to TRBJ2-3; perhaps TRBD1 as D (5 bases). Germline assignment: CDR1 SQVTM and CDR2 ANQGSEA. The germline V and J ends were trimmed by 4 bases and 2 bases, with 22 bases remaining between them. The CDR3 totals 17 residues. The CDR3, as DNA: TGCAGCGTTGTGATTCGTGGGGCTAGTCGCCTCACAGATACGCAGTATTTT. Translated: CSVVIRGASRLTDTQYF.

This chain uses TRBV4-3 with TRBJ2-7; maybe TRBD2 (5 bases). The CDR3 length is 14 residues. Germline V CDR1 and CDR2: LGHNA, YSLEER. With 1 base removed from V and 7 bases from J, the gap between germline ends came to 14 bases. CDR3 coding DNA: TGCGCCAGCAGCCAAGTTGGAAGGACTGGTGAGCAGTACTTC. This codes for CASSQVGRTGEQYF.

The genes are TRBV7-9 and TRBJ1-2; D ambiguous. The ends were cut back, 6 bases at V and 3 bases at J, with 11 bases in the middle. Per germline, CDR1 SEHNR and CDR2 FQNEAQ (reference sequence). There are 13 residues in the CDR3. CDR3 loop: CASSPVLDYGYTF. The CDR3 DNA reads TGTGCCAGCAGTCCGGTCCTAGACTATGGCTACACCTTC.

The rearrangement links TRBV5-6 to TRBJ2-4; D may be TRBD2 (6 bases). In germline, CDR1 is SGHDT, CDR2 YYEEEE. Between the trimmed V and J ends, which lost 2 bases and 3 bases, there was a span of 9 bases. The CDR3 runs to 14 residues. CDR3 sequence reads: CASSFGRDKNIQYF. CDR3 DNA: TGTGCCAGCAGCTTCGGGAGAGACAAAAACATTCAGTACTTC.

The chain couples TRBV5-6 to TRBJ2-7; 13 bases map to TRBD2. Looked up from germline, CDR1 is SGHDT and CDR2 is YYEEEE. The ends lost 3 bases at V and 6 bases at J; junction bases unmatched: 6. The CDR3 length is 15 residues. CDR3 sequence: CASSSGLAGLGEQYF. The DNA for the CDR3 is TGTGCCAGCAGCTCGGGACTAGCGGGGCTCGGCGAGCAGTACTTC.

This clone was detected many times. The J gene is TRBJ1-4, the V gene TRBV7-2; D ambiguous. V gave up 1 base and J gave up 1 base, with 4 bases separating them. This CDR3 region has 14 residues. Germline V gene sequence: CDR1 SGHTA, CDR2 FQGNSA. The CDR3 here is CASSLVLTNEKLFF. The CDR3 DNA sequence: TGTGCCAGCAGCTTAGTATTAACTAATGAAAAACTGTTTTTT. Full variable domain (remainder filled in from reference TRBV7-2 and TRBJ1-4): GAGVSQSPSNKVTEKGKDVELRCDPISGHTALYWYRQSLGQGLEFLIYFQGNSAPDKSGLPSDRFSAERTGGSVSTLTIQRTQQEDSAVYLCASSLVLTNEKLFFGSGTQLSVL.

J is TRBJ1-6 and V is TRBV4-3; D remains unclear. There are 13 residues in the CDR3. Germline CDR1 LGHNA, CDR2 YSLEER. With 0 bases removed from V and 7 bases from J, the gap between germline ends came to 4 bases. The CDR3 loop is CASSQDPNSPLHF. CDR3 in DNA: TGCGCCAGCAGCCAAGATCCCAATTCACCCCTCCACTTT.

A single count supports this clone. V gene TRBV30 combines with J gene TRBJ1-1; D call uncertain. From germline, CDR1 is GTSNPN and CDR2 SVGIG (reference sequence). The CDR3 has 13 residues. Deletions cut 3 bases from V and 6 bases from J, with 14 bases between. CDR3 in amino acids: CAWRDAGKAEAFF. The CDR3 DNA reads as TGTGCCTGGAGGGACGCCGGGAAAGCTGAAGCTTTCTTT.

In its sample, this clone was seen a few times. The rearrangement uses TRBV7-9 and TRBJ2-3; D unresolved. V dropped 1 base and J dropped 4 bases, with 6 bases sitting between them. CDR1 SEHNR and CDR2 FQNEAQ come from the germline V gene (reference sequence). The CDR3 is made up of 13 amino acids. CDR3 sequence: CASSLGGPDTQYF. The CDR3, as DNA: TGTGCCAGCAGCTTAGGGGGTCCAGATACGCAGTATTTT.

V is TRBV27 and J is TRBJ2-7; D is ambiguous. CDR3 length: 11 amino acids. Germline CDR1 and CDR2: MNHEY and SMNVEV (reference sequence). V lost 6 bases and J lost 5, with 8 bases in between. This chain's CDR3 is CASSHLNEQYF. The CDR3 DNA reads TGTGCCAGCAGCCATCTTAACGAGCAGTACTTC.

The chain combines TRBV27 with TRBJ1-1; TRBD1 aligns across 8 bases. The CDR3 loop spans 12 amino acids. Germline V gene sequence: CDR1 MNHEY, CDR2 SMNVEV (reference sequence). Trimming took 5 bases from V and 11 from J; bases not matched to a gene: 7. CDR3 loop: CASSPTGVAAFF. The CDR3 DNA reads TGTGCCAGCAGTCCGACAGGGGTTGCGGCTTTCTTT.

This clone appeared once. V usage is TRBV4-2 and J usage is TRBJ2-7, with 8 bases that match TRBD2. Germline V lookup: CDR1 LGHNA, CDR2 YNFKEQ. V gave up 0 bases and J gave up 1 base; unmatched junction bases: 5. The CDR3 sequence is 16 residues long. The CDR3 spells CASSQERGAASYEQYF. CDR3 bases: TGTGCCAGCAGCCAAGAGCGGGGGGCCGCGTCCTACGAGCAGTACTTC.

This clone was seen more than once but under ten times. V is TRBV5-1 and J is TRBJ2-1; 7 positions agree with TRBD1. Germline lookup yields CDR1 SGHRS and CDR2 YFSETQ. The trim removed 3 bases at V and 2 bases at J, leaving 5 bases unmatched. The CDR3 is 15 residues long. This chain's CDR3 is CASSSTGTAYNEQFF. The CDR3 bases are TGCGCCAGCAGCTCGACCGGGACAGCCTACAATGAGCAGTTCTTC.

This clone was seen a few times. V is TRBV6-5 and J is TRBJ2-3, with no clear D. Trimming removed 2 bases at V and 6 bases at J, with 12 bases between. Per germline, CDR1 MNHEY and CDR2 SVGAGI. This CDR3 comprises 14 residues. The DNA for the CDR3 is TGTGCCAGCAGTTACGAGTTTGAGTTGGATACGCAGTATTTT. Its translation is CASSYEFELDTQYF.

Only a few counts were recorded for this clone. The chain has TRBV30 and TRBJ2-5; perhaps D is TRBD1 or TRBD2 (5 bases each). The germline gives CDR1 GTSNPN, CDR2 SVGIG (reference sequence). Trimming shortened V by 1 base and J by 5 bases, and 14 bases separated the two germline ends. This CDR3 is built from 14 residues. Written as DNA, the CDR3 is TGTGCCTGGAGTGGGGGCTCCGAGGGGGAGACCCAGTACTTC. Residues: CAWSGGSEGETQYF.

The chain is built from TRBV4-1 and TRBJ2-5; possibly TRBD2 for D (5 bases). In germline, CDR1 is MGHRA, CDR2 YSYEKL. The CDR3 runs 14 residues. Trimming left V 3 bases short and J 1 base short, with 9 bases between. The CDR3 loop is CASSQRVGQETQYF. The CDR3 nucleotides are TGCGCCAGCAGCCAGAGGGTCGGCCAAGAGACCCAGTACTTC.

The chain carries TRBV9 and TRBJ2-3; D might be TRBD1 (5 bases). There are 15 residues in the CDR3. CDR1 is SGDLS and CDR2 is YYNGEE in the germline V gene. Trimming removed 0 bases at V and 3 bases at J, with 11 bases between. DNA of the CDR3: TGTGCCAGCAGCGTAGTCGGACAATGGACAGATACGCAGTATTTT. It yields the protein CASSVVGQWTDTQYF. The full variable domain, in which reference TRBV9 and TRBJ2-3 provide the parts outside the CDR3, is DSGVTQTPKHLITATGQRVTLRCSPRSGDLSVYWYQQSLDQGLQFLIQYYNGEERAKGNILERFSAQQFPDLHSELNLSSLELGDSALYFCASSVVGQWTDTQYFGPGTRLTVL.

This clone was counted a single time. V gene TRBV19 combines with J gene TRBJ2-6; possibly TRBD1 or TRBD2 for D (5 bases each). The germline gives CDR1 LNHDA, CDR2 SQIVND (reference sequence). This CDR3 is 18 amino acids long. V lost 4 bases, J lost 0 bases, and 16 bases lay in between. CDR3 sequence: CASSNRGAGSSGANVLTF. In DNA, the CDR3 is TGTGCCAGTAGTAACCGAGGGGCAGGGAGCTCTGGGGCCAACGTCCTGACTTTC.

This clone was found a few times. The chain has TRBV5-6 and TRBJ1-6, with 8 nucleotides matching TRBD1. V dropped 4 bases and J dropped 9; count of bases not matched to a gene: 12. Germline CDR1 SGHDT, CDR2 YYEEEE. CDR3 length: 16 residues. Here the CDR3 DNA reads TGTGCCAGCAGCCCAACGACAGGGGATCTTTTTTCACCCCTCCACTTT. Residues: CASSPTTGDLFSPLHF.

CDR3 bases: TGTGCCAGCAGCGTAGGGACAGGGGACCTCTACGAGCAGTACTTC. This codes for CASSVGTGDLYEQYF. The chain links TRBV9 to TRBJ2-7, with TRBD1 identical over 9 bases. J lost 3 bases, V lost 0 bases, and 4 bases had no gene match. Germline V lookup: CDR1 SGDLS, CDR2 YYNGEE. This CDR3 comprises 15 residues.

The chain links TRBV7-8 to TRBJ2-7; possibly TRBD2 for D (5 bases). Germline V gives CDR1 SGHVS, CDR2 FQNEAQ. CDR3 length: 14 residues. V lost 2 bases and J 1 base, leaving 9 bases between the germline ends. The CDR3 loop reads CASSLRDLSYEQYF. As DNA, the CDR3 is TGTGCCAGCAGCTTACGGGATTTATCCTACGAGCAGTACTTC.

The CDR3 loop is CASSQGLREDTQYF. The CDR3 DNA reads TGTGCCAGCAGCCAGGGACTCCGCGAAGATACGCAGTATTTT. The chain carries TRBV7-9 and TRBJ2-3, with D perhaps matching TRBD2 (6 bases). Germline CDR1 is SEHNR and CDR2 is FQNEAQ (reference sequence). Trimming cost V 5 bases and J 5 bases, with 14 bases left between them. The CDR3 has 14 residues.

DNA of the CDR3: TGTGCCAGCAGGGGACGGTACGAGGAGACCCAGTACTTC. Its translation: CASRGRYEETQYF. The chain carries TRBV6-5 and TRBJ2-5, with D perhaps given as TRBD1 or TRBD2 (5 bases each). The CDR3 runs 13 residues. The V end lost 6 bases, the J end lost 5 bases, and 13 bases lay between the germline ends. Germline loops: CDR1 MNHEY, CDR2 SVGAGI.

This chain links TRBV15 with TRBJ2-7, with D uncertain. From germline, CDR1 is LNHNV and CDR2 YYDKDF (reference sequence). The CDR3 has 13 amino acids. The ends were cut back, 0 bases at V and 5 bases at J, with 8 bases in the middle. The CDR3 reads CATSRESDHEQYF. The CDR3, as DNA: TGTGCCACCAGCAGAGAATCTGACCACGAGCAGTACTTC.

The chain combines TRBV7-9 with TRBJ1-5; 8 bases align to TRBD1. The germline V gene encodes CDR1 SEHNR and CDR2 FQNEAQ (reference sequence). The length of the CDR3 is 18 residues. The trim removed 4 bases at V and 0 bases at J, leaving 11 bases unmatched. The CDR3 protein is CASSSGQGVLLSNQPQHF. The CDR3 region has the DNA TGTGCCAGCAGCTCCGGACAGGGTGTCCTCCTTAGCAATCAGCCCCAGCATTTT.

This chain links TRBV25-1 with TRBJ1-1; D unresolved. Germline values: CDR1 MGHDK, CDR2 SYGVNS. The CDR3 has 16 residues. V was clipped by 1 base and J by 4 bases, with 16 bases between them. CDR3 loop: CASSEWSIGKGTEAFF. CDR3 in DNA: TGTGCCAGCAGTGAATGGAGTATTGGGAAAGGCACTGAAGCTTTCTTT.